A selection of T cell receptor beta chains follows, all from one sample in a study of T cell responses to AZD1222 COVID-19 vaccine. TCRdb's copy holds only in-frame clones and misses some; the assay was immunoSEQ multiplex PCR. The table lists under 150,000 clones, roughly 91% of them singletons, with around 10% in the top ten. Sequences were derived from peripheral blood, sampled on day 0 of MenACWY control vaccination. Receptor source: an adult in good health. CDR3s include the opening cysteine and the closing phenylalanine or tryptophan. The order of the fields is V gene, J gene, D gene, clone size, CDR3 protein, CDR3 DNA. The D gene is left open where the match is weak. Clone size is shown for a subset of rows, as once, few, many or a class of expanded clone.

v_gene: TRBV13; j_gene: TRBJ2-2; d_gene: NA; abundance: NA; CDR3aa: CASSLEGSAGELFF; CDR3nt: TGTGCCAGCAGCTTAGAGGGTTCTGCCGGGGAGCTGTTTTTT
v_gene: TRBV6-6; j_gene: TRBJ1-2; d_gene: NA; abundance: NA; CDR3aa: CASSYRGQARGYGYTF; CDR3nt: TGTGCCAGCAGTTACCGGGGACAAGCCCGAGGCTATGGCTACACCTTC
v_gene: TRBV5-1; j_gene: TRBJ1-2; d_gene: TRBD1; abundance: NA; CDR3aa: CASSPIPITGTGYGYTF; CDR3nt: TGCGCCAGCAGCCCCATTCCCATAACCGGGACAGGTTATGGCTACACCTTC
v_gene: TRBV5-5; j_gene: TRBJ1-3; d_gene: NA; abundance: NA; CDR3aa: CASSPGLYSGNTIYF; CDR3nt: TGTGCCAGCAGTCCGGGACTCTACTCTGGAAACACCATATATTTT
v_gene: TRBV2; j_gene: TRBJ1-3; d_gene: NA; abundance: once; CDR3aa: CASSIGEGGSGNTIYF; CDR3nt: TGTGCCAGCAGTATCGGGGAGGGGGGCTCTGGAAACACCATATATTTT
v_gene: TRBV30; j_gene: TRBJ1-5; d_gene: TRBD1; abundance: NA; CDR3aa: CAWSVGQGGYQPQHF; CDR3nt: TGTGCCTGGAGTGTCGGACAGGGAGGGTATCAGCCCCAGCATTTT
v_gene: TRBV4-1; j_gene: TRBJ2-1; d_gene: TRBD1; abundance: NA; CDR3aa: CASSQVQGARDEQFF; CDR3nt: TGCGCCAGCAGCCAAGTTCAGGGGGCGCGCGATGAGCAGTTCTTC
v_gene: TRBV7-2; j_gene: TRBJ2-1; d_gene: NA; abundance: NA; CDR3aa: CASSGPLAEGPYNEQFF; CDR3nt: TGTGCCAGCAGCGGGCCCTTAGCGGAAGGGCCTTACAATGAGCAGTTCTTC
v_gene: TRBV9; j_gene: TRBJ2-7; d_gene: TRBD1; abundance: NA; CDR3aa: CASSTISGGEQYF; CDR3nt: TGTGCCAGCAGCACCATCTCAGGGGGCGAGCAGTACTTC
v_gene: TRBV7-9; j_gene: TRBJ1-1; d_gene: NA; abundance: NA; CDR3aa: CASSTRDGMGTEAFF; CDR3nt: TGTGCCAGCAGCACCCGGGATGGGATGGGCACTGAAGCTTTCTTT
v_gene: TRBV5-1; j_gene: TRBJ2-1; d_gene: TRBD2; abundance: NA; CDR3aa: CASSQGLDLYNEQFF; CDR3nt: TGCGCCAGCAGCCAGGGACTAGACTTATACAATGAGCAGTTCTTC
v_gene: TRBV7-6; j_gene: TRBJ2-2; d_gene: TRBD2; abundance: NA; CDR3aa: CASSLVLAGGAGELFF; CDR3nt: TGTGCCAGCAGCTTAGTACTAGCGGGAGGGGCCGGGGAGCTGTTTTTT
v_gene: TRBV19; j_gene: TRBJ2-2; d_gene: TRBD1; abundance: NA; CDR3aa: CASRSSGTGGHGELFF; CDR3nt: TGTGCCAGTAGGTCTTCCGGGACAGGGGGACACGGGGAGCTGTTTTTT
v_gene: TRBV5-1; j_gene: TRBJ2-6; d_gene: NA; abundance: NA; CDR3aa: CASSPYRDRLPISGANVLTF; CDR3nt: TGCGCCAGCAGCCCTTACAGGGACCGTTTACCCATCTCTGGGGCCAACGTCCTGACTTTC
v_gene: TRBV30; j_gene: TRBJ2-3; d_gene: NA; abundance: NA; CDR3aa: CAWSVQITDTQYF; CDR3nt: TGTGCCTGGAGTGTACAGATCACAGATACGCAGTATTTT
v_gene: TRBV19; j_gene: TRBJ2-6; d_gene: NA; abundance: NA; CDR3aa: CASSLSGANVLTF; CDR3nt: TGTGCCAGTAGTCTCTCTGGGGCCAACGTCCTGACTTTC
v_gene: TRBV11-2; j_gene: TRBJ2-1; d_gene: NA; abundance: NA; CDR3aa: CASSTRAPGTYNEQFF; CDR3nt: TGTGCCAGCAGCACGAGGGCCCCCGGCACCTACAATGAGCAGTTCTTC
v_gene: TRBV7-8; j_gene: TRBJ1-2; d_gene: TRBD1; abundance: NA; CDR3aa: CASSFRLRDRDGANYGYTF; CDR3nt: TGTGCCAGCAGCTTTAGACTCCGGGACAGGGACGGAGCTAACTATGGCTACACCTTC
v_gene: TRBV5-8; j_gene: TRBJ1-1; d_gene: NA; abundance: NA; CDR3aa: CASSPRQLVNTEAFF; CDR3nt: TGTGCCAGCAGCCCTCGGCAGCTAGTGAACACTGAAGCTTTCTTT
v_gene: TRBV7-2; j_gene: TRBJ1-1; d_gene: NA; abundance: NA; CDR3aa: CASSREAHTEAFF; CDR3nt: TGTGCCAGCAGCCGAGAGGCGCACACTGAAGCTTTCTTT
v_gene: TRBV3-1/TRBV3-2; j_gene: TRBJ1-6; d_gene: NA; abundance: NA; CDR3aa: CASSSGQIYNSPLHF; CDR3nt: TGTGCCAGCAGCTCCGGACAAATCTATAATTCACCCCTCCACTTT
v_gene: TRBV10-3; j_gene: TRBJ2-3; d_gene: NA; abundance: NA; CDR3aa: CAIRTSTDTQYF; CDR3nt: TGTGCCATCAGAACAAGCACAGATACGCAGTATTTT
v_gene: TRBV10-3; j_gene: TRBJ2-1; d_gene: NA; abundance: NA; CDR3aa: CAISERQGRDEQFF; CDR3nt: TGTGCCATCAGTGAGCGGCAAGGGCGAGATGAGCAGTTCTTC
v_gene: TRBV4-3; j_gene: TRBJ1-2; d_gene: TRBD1; abundance: NA; CDR3aa: CASSQDGHSSRDSGYTF; CDR3nt: TGCGCCAGCAGCCAAGATGGCCATTCAAGCAGGGACAGTGGCTACACCTTC
v_gene: TRBV5-6; j_gene: TRBJ1-1; d_gene: TRBD1; abundance: NA; CDR3aa: CASRGDRGLTEAFF; CDR3nt: TGTGCCAGCAGAGGGGACAGGGGGCTCACTGAAGCTTTCTTT
v_gene: TRBV12-3/TRBV12-4; j_gene: TRBJ2-3; d_gene: TRBD1; abundance: NA; CDR3aa: CASIQGNTDTQYF; CDR3nt: TGTGCCAGTATACAGGGGAACACAGATACGCAGTATTTT
v_gene: TRBV6-4; j_gene: TRBJ2-3; d_gene: NA; abundance: NA; CDR3aa: CASSDGPADTQYF; CDR3nt: TGTGCCAGCAGTGACGGGCCGGCAGATACGCAGTATTTT
v_gene: TRBV11-2; j_gene: TRBJ1-3; d_gene: TRBD1; abundance: NA; CDR3aa: CASSLGGQGYSGNTIYF; CDR3nt: TGTGCCAGCAGCTTGGGAGGACAGGGTTACTCTGGAAACACCATATATTTT
v_gene: TRBV4-1; j_gene: TRBJ1-4; d_gene: NA; abundance: NA; CDR3aa: CASQIVLGKINEKLFF; CDR3nt: TGCGCCAGCCAAATCGTTTTGGGGAAGATTAATGAAAAACTGTTTTTT
v_gene: TRBV3-1/TRBV3-2; j_gene: TRBJ1-2; d_gene: NA; abundance: few; CDR3aa: CASSHDHRGSSYGYTF; CDR3nt: TGTGCCAGCAGCCATGATCACCGGGGTTCTTCCTATGGCTACACCTTC
v_gene: TRBV20-1; j_gene: TRBJ2-7; d_gene: NA; abundance: NA; CDR3aa: CSASFQGAYEQYF; CDR3nt: TGCAGTGCTAGTTTCCAGGGAGCCTACGAGCAGTACTTC
v_gene: TRBV6-5; j_gene: TRBJ2-3; d_gene: NA; abundance: NA; CDR3aa: CASSYVRDTDTQYF; CDR3nt: TGTGCCAGCAGTTACGTAAGAGACACAGATACGCAGTATTTT
v_gene: TRBV27; j_gene: TRBJ1-5; d_gene: NA; abundance: NA; CDR3aa: CASSFEGKNQPQHF; CDR3nt: TGTGCCAGCAGTTTCGAGGGGAAGAATCAGCCCCAGCATTTT
v_gene: TRBV11-3; j_gene: TRBJ2-7; d_gene: NA; abundance: NA; CDR3aa: CASSPTGTETYEQYF; CDR3nt: TGTGCCAGCAGTCCGACCGGGACTGAGACCTACGAGCAGTACTTC
v_gene: TRBV27; j_gene: TRBJ1-1; d_gene: NA; abundance: NA; CDR3aa: CASSVSAQTNTEAFF; CDR3nt: TGTGCCAGCAGTGTCTCGGCTCAAACGAACACTGAAGCTTTCTTT
v_gene: TRBV11-3; j_gene: TRBJ1-5; d_gene: NA; abundance: NA; CDR3aa: CASSLEENQPQHF; CDR3nt: TGTGCCAGCAGCTTAGAGGAGAATCAGCCCCAGCATTTT
v_gene: TRBV5-1; j_gene: TRBJ2-2; d_gene: NA; abundance: NA; CDR3aa: CASSLDGSLTGELFF; CDR3nt: TGCGCCAGCAGCTTGGACGGGAGTCTGACCGGGGAGCTGTTTTTT
v_gene: TRBV19; j_gene: TRBJ1-1; d_gene: NA; abundance: NA; CDR3aa: CASSIRENTEAFF; CDR3nt: TGTGCCAGTAGTATACGGGAGAACACTGAAGCTTTCTTT
v_gene: TRBV24-1; j_gene: TRBJ2-1; d_gene: NA; abundance: NA; CDR3aa: CATSEPYNEQFF; CDR3nt: TGTGCCACCAGTGAACCTTACAATGAGCAGTTCTTC
v_gene: TRBV13; j_gene: TRBJ1-1; d_gene: NA; abundance: NA; CDR3aa: CASSLGRDPPKLNTEAFF; CDR3nt: TGTGCCAGCAGCTTAGGCCGGGACCCTCCAAAATTGAACACTGAAGCTTTCTTT
v_gene: TRBV9; j_gene: TRBJ1-2; d_gene: TRBD1; abundance: NA; CDR3aa: CASSPSTGAYGYTF; CDR3nt: TGTGCCAGCAGCCCCTCGACAGGGGCCTATGGCTACACCTTC
v_gene: TRBV7-2; j_gene: TRBJ2-7; d_gene: TRBD2; abundance: NA; CDR3aa: CASSLRGTSGLAGGREQYF; CDR3nt: TGTGCCAGCAGCTTAAGGGGGACCTCGGGACTAGCGGGAGGTCGAGAGCAGTACTTC
v_gene: TRBV6-1; j_gene: TRBJ2-1; d_gene: TRBD1; abundance: NA; CDR3aa: CASSGADRGHNEQFF; CDR3nt: TGTGCCAGCAGTGGAGCAGACAGGGGGCACAATGAGCAGTTCTTC
v_gene: TRBV11-3; j_gene: TRBJ2-3; d_gene: TRBD2; abundance: NA; CDR3aa: CASSLREGDTQYF; CDR3nt: TGTGCCAGCAGTCTCAGGGAGGGAGATACGCAGTATTTT
v_gene: TRBV12-3/TRBV12-4; j_gene: TRBJ1-1; d_gene: TRBD1; abundance: NA; CDR3aa: CASSPDRTEAFF; CDR3nt: TGTGCCAGCAGCCCGGACAGGACTGAAGCTTTCTTT
v_gene: TRBV6-4; j_gene: TRBJ2-1; d_gene: NA; abundance: NA; CDR3aa: CASSEGTRNEQFF; CDR3nt: TGTGCCAGCAGTGAGGGGACTCGCAATGAGCAGTTCTTC
v_gene: TRBV6-5; j_gene: TRBJ1-5; d_gene: TRBD1; abundance: NA; CDR3aa: CASSYAGQAGTQPQHF; CDR3nt: TGTGCCAGCAGTTACGCGGGACAGGCCGGGACTCAGCCCCAGCATTTT
v_gene: TRBV13; j_gene: TRBJ2-1; d_gene: NA; abundance: NA; CDR3aa: CASSLHLPGFVEQFF; CDR3nt: TGTGCCAGCAGCTTACATTTGCCGGGGTTCGTTGAGCAGTTCTTC
v_gene: TRBV9; j_gene: TRBJ2-5; d_gene: NA; abundance: NA; CDR3aa: CASSLGQRETQYF; CDR3nt: TGTGCCAGCAGCCTAGGACAGCGAGAGACCCAGTACTTC
v_gene: TRBV20-1; j_gene: TRBJ2-7; d_gene: TRBD1; abundance: NA; CDR3aa: CSASHSGGYYEQYF; CDR3nt: TGCAGTGCTAGTCACTCAGGGGGATACTACGAGCAGTACTTC
v_gene: TRBV2; j_gene: TRBJ2-1; d_gene: TRBD2; abundance: NA; CDR3aa: CASSRGRDRDEQFF; CDR3nt: TGTGCCAGCTCACGCGGGAGGGATAGGGATGAGCAGTTCTTC
v_gene: TRBV29-1; j_gene: TRBJ1-1; d_gene: NA; abundance: NA; CDR3aa: CSGLQMNTEAFF; CDR3nt: TGCAGCGGACTACAGATGAACACTGAAGCTTTCTTT
v_gene: TRBV4-1; j_gene: TRBJ1-2; d_gene: TRBD1; abundance: NA; CDR3aa: CASSQGQDYGYTF; CDR3nt: TGCGCCAGCAGCCAGGGACAGGACTATGGCTACACCTTC
v_gene: TRBV10-3; j_gene: TRBJ2-1; d_gene: NA; abundance: NA; CDR3aa: CAIGGKISGTYNEQFF; CDR3nt: TGTGCCATCGGCGGTAAAATATCAGGGACCTACAATGAGCAGTTCTTC